This is a list of T cell receptor beta chains from one sample in a study of cytomegalovirus exposure and HLA in healthy donors. The repertoire was sequenced with immunoSEQ multiplex PCR; TCRdb's copy has only in-frame clones and lacks some. The table has around 67,000 clones, about 74% seen once; the top ten hold roughly 20%. Sequencing was performed on PBMCs. These receptors were taken from a woman aged 25-40 years in good health and CMV-seropositive. Both conserved end residues are part of each CDR3. The D gene is left open where the match is weak. Clone size is shown for a subset of rows, as once, few, many or a class of expanded clone.

cdr3_aa cdr3_nt clone_size j_call v_call d_call
CASSQELLNTDTQYF TGCGCCAGCAGCCAAGAACTTTTGAACACAGATACGCAGTATTTT - TRBJ2-3 TRBV4-3 -
CASSLPGTDEQYF TGTGCCAGCTCATTACCGGGGACAGACGAGCAGTACTTC - TRBJ2-7 TRBV18 TRBD1
CASSSRLGTDTQYF TGTGCCAGCAGCTCCCGACTGGGTACAGATACGCAGTATTTT - TRBJ2-3 TRBV7-2 -
CASSFGGYGEQFF TGTGCCAGCAGCTTTGGCGGGTACGGTGAGCAGTTCTTC - TRBJ2-1 TRBV7-3 -
CASKTTGGHEQYF TGTGCCAGTAAGACGACAGGGGGGCACGAGCAGTACTTC - TRBJ2-7 TRBV6-5 TRBD1
CAWSGQGNQPQHF TGTGCCTGGAGTGGACAGGGGAATCAGCCCCAGCATTTT - TRBJ1-5 TRBV30 TRBD1
CASSSGTGGTGELFF TGTGCCAGCAGCTCGGGGACAGGGGGCACCGGGGAGCTGTTTTTT few TRBJ2-2 TRBV7-6 TRBD1
CSAARGLETGELFF TGCAGCGCTGCCCGGGGTTTGGAGACCGGGGAGCTGTTTTTT - TRBJ2-2 TRBV29-1 -
CASSENRLSYEQYF TGTGCCAGCAGTGAAAACAGGCTCTCCTACGAGCAGTACTTC - TRBJ2-7 TRBV6-1 -
CASTLKRGQEDEQYF TGTGCCAGCACCCTCAAAAGGGGACAGGAAGACGAGCAGTACTTC - TRBJ2-7 TRBV6-5 TRBD1
CASSLERNTYEQYF TGCGCCAGCAGCTTGGAGCGTAACACCTACGAGCAGTACTTC - TRBJ2-7 TRBV5-1 -
CASSQLGDRTYEQYF TGCGCCAGCAGCCAACTGGGGGACAGAACCTACGAGCAGTACTTC - TRBJ2-7 TRBV4-1 TRBD1
CASSLSRLEDTQYF TGCGCCAGCAGCTTGTCGAGACTAGAGGATACGCAGTATTTT once TRBJ2-3 TRBV5-1 -
CATGGTGLGEKLFF TGTGCCACCGGGGGGACAGGGTTGGGTGAAAAACTGTTTTTT few TRBJ1-4 TRBV6-5 TRBD1
CASSRGRAVEKLFF TGTGCCAGCAGTCGAGGGAGGGCCGTCGAAAAACTGTTTTTT - TRBJ1-4 TRBV6-1 -
CASSYPNRGANVLTF TGTGCCAGCAGTTACCCTAACAGAGGGGCCAACGTCCTGACTTTC - TRBJ2-6 TRBV6-5 -
CSVSTSGGNNEQFF TGCAGCGTTTCAACTAGCGGGGGGAACAATGAGCAGTTCTTC - TRBJ2-1 TRBV29-1 TRBD2
CASGGGSGTSTDTQYF TGTGCCAGCGGGGGGGGGAGCGGGACTAGCACAGATACGCAGTATTTT - TRBJ2-3 TRBV6-4 TRBD2
CASRPTGGAGRNTEAFF TGTGCCAGCAGGCCTACAGGGGGCGCTGGTAGGAACACTGAAGCTTTCTTT - TRBJ1-1 TRBV5-4 TRBD1
CASSLAETQGHTEAFF TGTGCCAGCAGCTTAGCCGAGACTCAGGGGCACACTGAAGCTTTCTTT - TRBJ1-1 TRBV7-8 -
CASSIGRADEQYF TGTGCCAGTAGTATTGGCAGGGCGGACGAGCAGTACTTC - TRBJ2-7 TRBV19 -
CASSLYDRRKLFF TGTGCCAGCAGTTTGTACGACAGACGAAAACTGTTTTTT - TRBJ1-4 TRBV28 -
CASSVGPGADTQYF TGTGCCAGCAGCGTAGGTCCAGGTGCGGATACGCAGTATTTT - TRBJ2-3 TRBV9 -
CSVAPGNNEQFF TGCAGCGTCGCCCCGGGGAACAATGAGCAGTTCTTC - TRBJ2-1 TRBV29-1 -
CASSQGHTLGGRYEQFF TGCGCCAGCAGCCAAGGTCACACCTTGGGGGGGCGGTATGAGCAGTTCTTC few TRBJ2-1 TRBV4-1 -
CASSYTPSGSYEQYF TGTGCCAGCAGTTACACCCCTAGCGGGAGTTACGAGCAGTACTTC - TRBJ2-7 TRBV6-5 TRBD2
CASSLEPGTGGGYTF TGTGCCAGCAGCTTAGAACCCGGGACAGGGGGTGGCTACACCTTC - TRBJ1-2 TRBV11-2 TRBD1
CAISDLAGGLSEQFF TGTGCCATCAGTGACCTAGCGGGAGGGCTAAGTGAGCAGTTCTTC - TRBJ2-1 TRBV10-3 TRBD2
CASSPTGVNTEAFF TGTGCCAGCAGCCCGACAGGGGTGAACACTGAAGCTTTCTTT - TRBJ1-1 TRBV7-8 TRBD1
CASSLRRGQRNTEAFF TGTGCCAGCAGCTTAAGGCGGGGACAGAGGAACACTGAAGCTTTCTTT - TRBJ1-1 TRBV11-2 TRBD1
CASSPGTTNTGELFF TGCGCCAGCAGCCCTGGGACTACGAACACCGGGGAGCTGTTTTTT - TRBJ2-2 TRBV5-1 TRBD2
CASSLVIVRETQYF TGTGCCAGCAGCTTAGTGATAGTACGGGAGACCCAGTACTTC few TRBJ2-5 TRBV7-2 -
CASSLDTHNTQYF TGTGCCAGCAGCCTTGACACTCACAATACGCAGTATTTT - TRBJ2-3 TRBV11-2 -
CASSLTGQGYEQYF TGTGCCAGCAGCTTAACAGGACAGGGATACGAGCAGTACTTC - TRBJ2-7 TRBV7-9 TRBD1
CASSPGGGYGYTF TGTGCCAGCAGTCCAGGGGGTGGGTATGGCTACACCTTC - TRBJ1-2 TRBV28 TRBD1
CASSRTSGEAEYF TGTGCCAGCAGTAGGACTAGCGGGGAGGCGGAGTACTTC few TRBJ2-7 TRBV6-4 TRBD2
CASSLGSGGRYF TGTGCCAGCAGTTTGGGATCAGGGGGCCGGTACTTC - TRBJ2-7 TRBV28 TRBD1
CASSLGQGVYGYTF TGTGCCAGCAGCTTAGGACAGGGCGTATATGGCTACACCTTC - TRBJ1-2 TRBV7-2 TRBD1
CASRTNRGRRGEQYF TGTGCCAGCAGGACAAACAGGGGGCGGAGAGGCGAGCAGTACTTC - TRBJ2-7 TRBV6-1 TRBD1
CSGLPSGGNNEQFF TGCAGCGGACTCCCTAGCGGGGGGAACAATGAGCAGTTCTTC - TRBJ2-1 TRBV29-1 TRBD2
CASSPMGQGAGEQFF TGTGCCAGCTCACCAATGGGACAGGGGGCGGGTGAGCAGTTCTTC - TRBJ2-1 TRBV18 TRBD1
CASSLMSGTGELFF TGTGCCAGCAGTCTTATGTCGGGGACCGGGGAGCTGTTTTTT - TRBJ2-2 TRBV28 -
CASSNSGLAGVGEQYF TGCGCCAGCAGCAACTCAGGACTAGCGGGAGTTGGAGAGCAGTACTTC - TRBJ2-7 TRBV4-1 TRBD2
CASSYGARVGYGYTF TGTGCCAGCAGTTACGGGGCCAGGGTAGGCTATGGCTACACCTTC few TRBJ1-2 TRBV6-5 -
CASSGTAGMNTEAFF TGTGCCAGCAGTGGTACGGCAGGGATGAACACTGAAGCTTTCTTT once TRBJ1-1 TRBV6-1 -
CASGLAGVDTQYF TGCGCCAGCGGGCTAGCGGGAGTGGATACGCAGTATTTT - TRBJ2-3 TRBV4-1 TRBD2
CASTQQAGGMQPQHF TGTGCCAGCACCCAGCAGGCCGGAGGTATGCAGCCCCAGCATTTT few TRBJ1-5 TRBV6-1 -
CASRTGVNQPQHF TGTGCCAGCAGAACAGGGGTCAATCAGCCCCAGCATTTT - TRBJ1-5 TRBV6-1 TRBD1
CASSSGQGHTEAFF TGTGCCAGCAGCTCGGGACAGGGACACACTGAAGCTTTCTTT - TRBJ1-1 TRBV6-1 TRBD1
CASRLKTVTWDTEAFF TGTGCCAGCAGGCTAAAGACAGTTACATGGGACACTGAAGCTTTCTTT once TRBJ1-1 TRBV6-6 -
CASSGGQGGYGYTF TGTGCCAGCAGCGGGGGACAGGGGGGCTATGGCTACACCTTC few TRBJ1-2 TRBV7-9 TRBD1
CASEAQSYEQYF TGTGCCAGCGAGGCCCAGTCCTACGAGCAGTACTTC - TRBJ2-7 TRBV7-8 -
CASSEEGLLEDF TGTGCCAGCAGTGAAGAAGGACTACTGGAGGACTTC - TRBJ2-7 TRBV2 -
CASSLGRGGYNEQFF TGTGCCAGCAGCTTAGGACGGGGAGGCTACAATGAGCAGTTCTTC few TRBJ2-1 TRBV11-3 -
CASSLAGGTYTDTQYF TGTGCCAGCAGCTTAGCGGGGGGAACCTACACAGATACGCAGTATTTT few TRBJ2-3 TRBV7-8 -
CASSLGGTYEQYF TGTGCCAGCAGCTTAGGGGGCACCTACGAGCAGTACTTC - TRBJ2-7 TRBV13 -
CAWNGQVSNYGYTF TGTGCCTGGAATGGACAGGTTTCTAACTATGGCTACACCTTC - TRBJ1-2 TRBV30 TRBD1
CAWSPRGQSALISAFF TGTGCCTGGAGTCCCCGAGGACAGAGCGCTTTGATTTCCGCTTTCTTT - TRBJ1-1 TRBV30 -
CASSYLNTGELFF TGTGCCAGCAGTTACCTGAACACCGGGGAGCTGTTTTTT few TRBJ2-2 TRBV6-5 -
CASTGDRANTEAFF TGCGCCAGCACCGGGGACAGGGCCAACACTGAAGCTTTCTTT once TRBJ1-1 TRBV5-1 TRBD1